This is a list of T cell receptor beta chains from one sample in a study of blood T cell repertoires in COVID-19. Method: immunoSEQ multiplex PCR; TCRdb's copy keeps in-frame clones and lacks some. The sample lists 400,000 to 550,000 clones, about 85% occurring once. Sequenced: PBMCs or T cells enriched from blood (not recorded which). The receptors come from a woman between 18 and 29 years old with acute COVID-19. The CDR3 runs from the conserved cysteine through the conserved F or W. The D gene is left open where the match is weak. For some rows the clone size is stated as once, few or many, or as a class when expanded; others skip it.

D: TRBD1; size: NA; V: TRBV27; J: TRBJ1-3; CDR3: CASSDRGGRPDTIYF; DNA: TGTGCCAGCAGTGACAGGGGGGGTAGGCCGGACACCATATATTTT
D: NA; size: NA; V: TRBV4-3; J: TRBJ1-6; CDR3: CASSQGGQFYNSPLHF; DNA: TGCGCCAGCAGCCAGGGTGGACAGTTCTATAATTCACCCCTCCACTTT
D: NA; size: few; V: TRBV5-1; J: TRBJ1-5; CDR3: CASSLGTEYQPQHF; DNA: TGCGCCAGCAGCTTGGGGACAGAGTATCAGCCCCAGCATTTT
D: NA; size: NA; V: TRBV29-1; J: TRBJ1-3; CDR3: CSVGEGGGGNTIYF; DNA: TGCAGCGTTGGTGAGGGAGGAGGTGGAAACACCATATATTTT
D: TRBD1; size: NA; V: TRBV7-2; J: TRBJ2-3; CDR3: CASSLNRGTSTDTQYF; DNA: TGTGCCAGCAGCTTAAACAGGGGGACAAGCACAGATACGCAGTATTTT
D: NA; size: NA; V: TRBV7-3; J: TRBJ2-1; CDR3: CASSQGLNNEQFF; DNA: TGTGCCAGCAGCCAAGGACTTAACAATGAGCAGTTCTTC
D: TRBD1; size: NA; V: TRBV5-1; J: TRBJ2-7; CDR3: CASAPGQGSSYEQYF; DNA: TGCGCCAGCGCACCGGGACAGGGTAGCTCCTACGAGCAGTACTTC
D: NA; size: NA; V: TRBV29-1; J: TRBJ1-3; CDR3: CSIVSGNTIYF; DNA: TGCAGCATAGTCTCAGGAAACACCATATATTTT
D: TRBD1; size: many; V: TRBV3-1/TRBV3-2; J: TRBJ2-7; CDR3: CASSPGTGYYEQYF; DNA: TGTGCCAGCAGCCCCGGGACAGGATACTACGAGCAGTACTTC
D: NA; size: NA; V: TRBV18; J: TRBJ2-7; CDR3: CATSSDSYEQYF; DNA: TGTGCCACCTCGAGTGATTCCTACGAGCAGTACTTC
D: TRBD2; size: NA; V: TRBV24-1; J: TRBJ2-3; CDR3: CATSGTSGRTPSTDTQYF; DNA: TGTGCCACCAGTGGGACTAGCGGGAGGACTCCTAGCACAGATACGCAGTATTTT
D: NA; size: NA; V: TRBV4-3; J: TRBJ2-1; CDR3: CASSQQVILDEQFF; DNA: TGCGCCAGCAGCCAACAGGTAATTCTCGATGAGCAGTTCTTC
D: TRBD1; size: NA; V: TRBV28; J: TRBJ2-1; CDR3: CASSILGTGTHNEQFF; DNA: TGTGCCAGCAGCATACTTGGGACAGGGACCCACAATGAGCAGTTCTTC
D: NA; size: many; V: TRBV7-9; J: TRBJ1-4; CDR3: CASSAGLDSTNEKLFF; DNA: TGTGCCAGCAGCGCAGGCTTAGACAGCACGAATGAAAAACTGTTTTTT
D: NA; size: NA; V: TRBV9; J: TRBJ2-1; CDR3: CASSVQGGSYNEQFF; DNA: TGTGCCAGCAGCGTACAGGGGGGTTCCTACAATGAGCAGTTCTTC
D: NA; size: NA; V: TRBV28; J: TRBJ1-5; CDR3: CASSFGFRSTGIKAPQHF; DNA: TGTGCCAGCAGTTTCGGGTTTAGATCCACAGGGATTAAGGCGCCCCAGCATTTT
D: NA; size: NA; V: TRBV9; J: TRBJ2-1; CDR3: CASSVGLAEYNEQFF; DNA: TGTGCCAGCAGCGTAGGGTTAGCAGAGTACAATGAGCAGTTCTTC
D: NA; size: NA; V: TRBV28; J: TRBJ1-2; CDR3: CASSFGTGEGYGYTF; DNA: TGTGCCAGCAGTTTCGGTACGGGGGAGGGGTATGGCTACACCTTC
D: TRBD1; size: NA; V: TRBV18; J: TRBJ1-4; CDR3: CASTKQGSNEKLFF; DNA: TGTGCCAGCACCAAACAGGGGAGTAATGAAAAACTGTTTTTT
D: TRBD1; size: NA; V: TRBV4-1; J: TRBJ2-7; CDR3: CASSPQGTGGTREQYF; DNA: TGCGCCAGCAGCCCTCAAGGAACAGGGGGTACTAGAGAGCAGTACTTC
D: TRBD2; size: once; V: TRBV5-1; J: TRBJ2-7; CDR3: CASWNAGDTYEQYF; DNA: TGCGCCAGCTGGAACGCGGGAGATACCTACGAGCAGTACTTC
D: NA; size: NA; V: TRBV6-1; J: TRBJ1-6; CDR3: CASSERGNSPLHF; DNA: TGTGCCAGCAGTGAACGGGGGAATTCACCCCTCCACTTT
D: NA; size: NA; V: TRBV7-9; J: TRBJ1-6; CDR3: CASSTLDRYNSPLHF; DNA: TGTGCCAGCAGCACACTGGACAGATATAATTCACCCCTCCACTTT
D: TRBD1; size: NA; V: TRBV10-3; J: TRBJ1-2; CDR3: CAISGQGLYGYTF; DNA: TGTGCCATCAGTGGACAGGGCCTCTATGGCTACACCTTC
D: TRBD1; size: NA; V: TRBV27; J: TRBJ1-1; CDR3: CASRITGDDTEAFF; DNA: TGTGCCAGCCGTATAACAGGGGACGACACTGAAGCTTTCTTT
D: TRBD1; size: NA; V: TRBV4-1; J: TRBJ1-2; CDR3: CASSQRQGADYGYTF; DNA: TGCGCCAGCAGCCAGAGACAGGGGGCAGACTATGGCTACACCTTC
D: NA; size: NA; V: TRBV11-2; J: TRBJ2-6; CDR3: CASSLSGTGLSGANVLTF; DNA: TGTGCCAGCAGCCTAAGCGGGACAGGCCTCTCTGGGGCCAACGTCCTGACTTTC